This T cell receptor (beta chain) was obtained from a study of post-analysis software for immune sequencing data. Study context: Patients with relapsing-remitting, secondary progressive and progressive-relapsing multiple sclerosis courses were all represented. Overall study findings and caveats: Those samples that were prepared in the same batch co-clustered strongly by F measure. Compared with controls, patients had more of roughly 5 TRBV segments, including TRBV5-6, TRBV5-1 and TRBV20-1.

In regard to this clonotype: The antigen is undetermined.

The CDR3 has 13 residues. The germline V gene encodes CDR1 MNHEY and CDR2 SMNVEV (reference sequence). The ends were cut back, 8 bases at V and 3 bases at J, with 13 bases in the middle. Unique molecular identifiers were present in the TCR beta cDNA libraries. The authors obtained roughly 500,000 cDNA molecules from approximately 0.91 to 9.4 million T cells. TCRdb re-called the PCR reads with MiXCR, one entry per CDR3 protein. Among about half a million distinct CDR3 sequences listed, 30% to 40% were seen once. The chain employs TRBV27 and TRBJ1-2; D uncertain. This sequence was found in a girl aged 2-17 years with multiple sclerosis. What was sequenced was blood. This chain's CDR3 is CASALAGDYGYTF. The CDR3 nucleotides are TGTGCCAGCGCCCTGGCCGGAGACTATGGCTACACCTTC.